This T cell receptor beta chain stems from a study of blood T cell repertoires in COVID-19. About the research overall: Material from acute and convalescent COVID-19 was sourced from the United States, Italy and Spain.

Clones were sequenced by immunoSEQ multiplex PCR, and TCRdb holds only the in-frame ones, with some missing. The sample has about 240,000 clones; about 86% are singletons. In germline, CDR1 is WNHNN, CDR2 SYGVQD (reference sequence). This CDR3 region has 17 residues. V was clipped by 0 bases and J by 1 base; unmatched bases: 8. The TCR comes from a woman older than 75 with acute or convalescent COVID-19. The specimen was peripheral blood. The chain is built from TRBV10-1 and TRBJ2-5; 7 bases align to TRBD1. The CDR3 loop reads CASSESGWAGGQETQYF. CDR3 DNA: TGCGCCAGCAGTGAGTCAGGCTGGGCAGGGGGCCAAGAGACCCAGTACTTC.